The 26 T cell receptor beta chains in this list originate from one sample, sequenced in a study of blood T cell repertoires in COVID-19. Assay used: immunoSEQ multiplex PCR; TCRdb lists only in-frame clones, some missing. The data show approximately 38,000 clones, roughly 80% seen once. The sequenced sample consisted of peripheral blood. The receptors shown here come from a human donor with acute or convalescent COVID-19. The donor label of this sample is uncertain.

The gene calls are TRBV5-4 and TRBJ1-2, with D perhaps TRBD1 (5 bases). This CDR3 contains 15 residues. From germline, CDR1 is SGHNT and CDR2 YYREEE (reference sequence). V shed 0 bases and J shed 2 bases, with 11 bases lying between them. In DNA, the CDR3 is TGTGCCAGCAGCTTGGACCTTCAGGGAAACTATGGCTACACCTTC. Encoded protein: CASSLDLQGNYGYTF.

The V gene is TRBV5-1, the J gene TRBJ2-1, with 9 bases fitting TRBD2. V dropped 2 bases and J dropped 3; count of bases not matched to a gene: 3. The CDR3 contains 15 residues. Germline loops: CDR1 SGHRS, CDR2 YFSETQ. In nucleotides, the CDR3 is TGCGCCAGCAGCTTTCCTAGCGGGGACTACAATGAGCAGTTCTTC. It translates to CASSFPSGDYNEQFF.

The gene calls are TRBV3-1 (or the pseudogene TRBV3-2) and TRBJ2-7; 8 bases align to TRBD1. CDR3 length equals 17 residues. J lost 2 bases, V lost 5 bases, and 14 bases had no gene match. Per the germline V gene, CDR1 is LGHDT and CDR2 is YNNKEL (reference sequence). CDR3 in DNA: TGTGCCAGCAGCGACACGGGACAGGACACACGTCCCTACGAGCAGTACTTC. Translation: CASSDTGQDTRPYEQYF.

This sequence joins TRBV7-2 and TRBJ2-2, with TRBD1 matching over 9 bases. The J segment lost 6 bases and the V segment lost 1 base, leaving 6 bases of the junction unmatched. The CDR3 is 16 residues long. The V gene's germline CDR1 is SGHTA and CDR2 FQGNSA. The CDR3 nucleotides read TGTGCCAGCAGCTTAGGACAGGGGGTTGTAGCCGGGGAGCTGTTTTTT. Its translation is CASSLGQGVVAGELFF.

The chain couples TRBV6-5 to TRBJ2-5, with TRBD1 as a possible D gene (6 bases). Trimming stripped 5 bases from V and 3 bases from J, with 16 bases between. This CDR3 spans 15 amino acids. Germline assignment: CDR1 MNHEY and CDR2 SVGAGI. In DNA, the CDR3 is TGTGCCAGCAGTAATTTGGGGGCGGCAGAAGAGACCCAGTACTTC. Amino acid sequence: CASSNLGAAEETQYF.

V usage is TRBV10-1 and J usage is TRBJ2-2; tentatively, D is TRBD2 (6 bases). V lost 0 bases to trimming and J lost 7 bases, with 9 bases between them. The CDR3 contains 14 residues. CDR1 and CDR2 from the germline V gene are WNHNN and SYGVQD (reference sequence). CDR3 coding DNA: TGCGCCAGCAGTGAGTCGGGGGAGGTCGGGGAGCTGTTTTTT. Amino acid sequence: CASSESGEVGELFF.

The chain has TRBV19 and TRBJ2-7, with D possibly being TRBD2 (5 bases). CDR1 LNHDA and CDR2 SQIVND come from the germline V gene (reference sequence). V was shortened by 0 bases and J by 1 base, with 13 bases between the two germline ends. The CDR3 is 16 amino acids. The CDR3 DNA reads as TGTGCCAGTAGTATAGACGGCACCACGGGGTCCTACGAGCAGTACTTC. It yields the protein CASSIDGTTGSYEQYF.

V is TRBV28 and J is TRBJ1-5, with 7 bases lining up with TRBD1. This CDR3 comprises 15 residues. Looked up from germline, CDR1 is MDHEN and CDR2 is SYDVKM. After removal of 2 bases from V and 7 bases from J, the junction contained 8 bases not matched to a gene. DNA for the CDR3: TGTGCCAGCAGTTTAAGAGGGGGCTTTGGGCAGCCCCAGCATTTT. Encoded protein: CASSLRGGFGQPQHF.

J is TRBJ2-2 and V is TRBV28, with 9 bases fitting TRBD2. The junction had 5 bases not matched to a gene; V was cut back by 6 bases and J by 3 bases. CDR1 MDHEN and CDR2 SYDVKM come from the germline V gene. There are 15 residues in the CDR3. The DNA for the CDR3 is TGTGCCAGCAGACCTAGCGGGGCCCACACCGGGGAGCTGTTTTTT. Amino acids: CASRPSGAHTGELFF.

This CDR3 is CASSTLGTSSNQPQHF. The CDR3 DNA is TGTGCCAGCAGTACGTTGGGGACATCCAGCAATCAGCCCCAGCATTTT. The chain couples TRBV28 to TRBJ1-5; tentatively, D is TRBD1 (6 bases). Deletions cut 5 bases from V and 1 base from J, with 15 bases between. Germline V lookup: CDR1 MDHEN, CDR2 SYDVKM. This CDR3 has 16 residues.

This clone showed up just a few times. V usage is TRBV6-1 and J usage is TRBJ1-1, with D possibly being TRBD1 (6 bases). The V gene's germline CDR1 is MNHNS and CDR2 SASEGT. The CDR3 sequence is 16 residues long. The V end lost 1 base, the J end lost 8 bases, and 20 bases lay between the germline ends. The CDR3 region is CASSEGGLQGEQEAFF. The CDR3 DNA reads TGTGCCAGCAGTGAAGGTGGCCTACAGGGCGAGCAGGAAGCTTTCTTT.

This clone appeared once. V usage is TRBV5-1 and J usage is TRBJ2-3; 9 bases align to TRBD1. The CDR3 contains 15 residues. Germline lookup yields CDR1 SGHRS and CDR2 YFSETQ. V was pared by 0 bases and J by 5 bases, with 4 bases of the junction left unmatched. DNA for the CDR3: TGCGCCAGCAGCTTGGGGGGGACAGGGCTAGATACGCAGTATTTT. Protein product: CASSLGGTGLDTQYF.

The J gene is TRBJ1-1, the V gene TRBV6-6; possible D gene TRBD1, 6 bases. Germline assignment: CDR1 MNHNY and CDR2 SVGAGI (reference sequence). This CDR3 has 15 amino acids. Trimming removed 6 bases from V and 0 bases from J, with 14 bases in between. CDR3 region: CASSSIQGLNTEAFF. As DNA, the CDR3 is TGTGCCAGCAGCTCCATACAGGGATTGAACACTGAAGCTTTCTTT.

The rearrangement links TRBV29-1 to TRBJ2-1, with 9 nucleotides matching TRBD1. Germline V gene lookup returns CDR1 SQVTM and CDR2 ANQGSEA. V trimming: 5 bases; J trimming: 9 bases; junction bases outside the gene matches: 8. The CDR3 has 13 amino acids. The CDR3 sequence: CSVIWGQGGEQFF. The DNA for the CDR3 is TGCAGCGTTATTTGGGGACAGGGCGGTGAGCAGTTCTTC.

V usage is TRBV6-6 and J usage is TRBJ1-1, with D maybe TRBD1 (5 bases). With 2 bases removed from V and 4 bases from J, the gap between germline ends came to 11 bases. The CDR3 is made up of 14 amino acids. The V gene's germline CDR1 is MNHNY and CDR2 SVGAGI (reference sequence). DNA for the CDR3: TGTGCCAGCAGTTACGACGGGGGGGGCACTGAAGCTTTCTTT. Its translation: CASSYDGGGTEAFF.

The gene calls are TRBV4-1 and TRBJ2-3, with unresolved D. Germline V gene lookup returns CDR1 MGHRA and CDR2 YSYEKL. V lost 0 bases, J lost 7 bases, and 8 bases lay in between. This CDR3 is 13 amino acids long. CDR3 sequence reads: CASSQESWHTQYF. Written as DNA, the CDR3 is TGCGCCAGCAGCCAAGAATCCTGGCATACGCAGTATTTT.

The chain is built from TRBV6-5 and TRBJ2-3, with D possibly TRBD2 on 6 matching bases. This CDR3 spans 14 amino acids. Trimming cost V 6 bases and J 2 bases, with 12 bases left between them. Germline CDR1 reads MNHEY; CDR2 reads SVGAGI. CDR3 in amino acids: CASREGRTTDTQYF. CDR3 sequence (DNA): TGTGCCAGCAGGGAGGGCAGGACCACAGATACGCAGTATTTT.

This clone was seen a single time. The chain combines TRBV5-6 with TRBJ1-1; 7 bases are shared with TRBD1. Germline values: CDR1 SGHDT, CDR2 YYEEEE. CDR3 length: 13 amino acids. The V segment lost 4 bases and the J segment 6 bases; nucleotides outside the gene matches: 6. CDR3 loop: CASSPTGSPEAFF. The CDR3 nucleotides are TGTGCCAGCAGCCCGACAGGGAGCCCTGAAGCTTTCTTT.

The gene calls are TRBV5-1 and TRBJ1-1; unclear D gene. The CDR3 totals 14 residues. Trimming removed 2 bases at V and 1 base at J, with 9 bases between. CDR1 and CDR2 (germline): SGHRS, YFSETQ. CDR3 protein: CASSLSSTNTEAFF. The CDR3 DNA sequence: TGCGCCAGCAGCTTATCCTCTACGAACACTGAAGCTTTCTTT.

This clone was found a few times. The V call is TRBV30, the J call TRBJ1-3, with D unresolved. V lost 8 bases to trimming and J lost 0 bases, with 17 bases between them. The germline CDR1 and CDR2 sequences are GTSNPN and SVGIG (reference sequence). The CDR3 has 15 amino acids. CDR3 coding DNA: TGTGCCCGACGAAGGACCGGGATCTCTGGAAACACCATATATTTT. Translation gives CARRRTGISGNTIYF.

The rearrangement joins TRBV27 to TRBJ2-6, with TRBD1 matching over 8 bases. This CDR3 has 17 residues. Germline CDR1 and CDR2: MNHEY and SMNVEV (reference sequence). The V and J ends lost 8 bases and 1 base, in that order; junction bases with no gene match: 10. The CDR3 spells CASSNGQGFSGANVLTF. As DNA, the CDR3 is TGTGCCAGCTCGAACGGACAGGGTTTTTCTGGGGCCAACGTCCTGACTTTC.

The V call is TRBV7-9, the J call TRBJ1-1; D is possibly TRBD1 (6 bases). Germline CDR1 reads SEHNR; CDR2 reads FQNEAQ (reference sequence). Deletions cut 3 bases from V and 5 bases from J, with 10 bases between. The CDR3 is 13 amino acids. The CDR3 spells CASSFSGVTEAFF. The DNA of the CDR3 is TGTGCCAGCAGCTTTTCAGGGGTAACTGAAGCTTTCTTT.

The gene calls are TRBV19 and TRBJ2-1; tentative D call: TRBD1 (5 bases). CDR1 and CDR2 (germline): LNHDA, SQIVND (reference sequence). V dropped 6 bases and J dropped 6 bases, with 18 bases sitting between them. The CDR3 sequence is 15 residues long. The CDR3 is CASRGGQGVGNEQFF. CDR3 bases: TGTGCCAGTAGGGGTGGGCAGGGCGTCGGCAATGAGCAGTTCTTC.

The table lists this clone with a count of one. The J gene is TRBJ1-4, the V gene TRBV28; a possible D gene is TRBD1 (5 bases). Trimming took off 6 bases at V and 8 bases at J, with 10 bases between the two ends. Germline loops: CDR1 MDHEN, CDR2 SYDVKM. The CDR3 runs to 12 residues. The CDR3 DNA sequence: TGTGCCAGCAGCAGGGTCGAGGAAAAACTGTTTTTT. Translated: CASSRVEEKLFF. Full variable domain (remainder filled in from reference TRBV28 and TRBJ1-4): DVKVTQSSRYLVKRTGEKVFLECVQDMDHENMFWYRQDPGLGLRLIYFSYDVKMKEKGDIPEGYSVSREKKERFSLILESASTNQTSMYLCASSRVEEKLFFGSGTQLSVL.

The gene calls are TRBV19 and TRBJ2-3; 8 nucleotides match TRBD2. Unmatched junction bases numbered 0, after V lost 3 bases and J lost 4 bases. CDR3 size: 13 residues. Per the germline V gene, CDR1 is LNHDA and CDR2 is SQIVND (reference sequence). CDR3 nucleotide sequence: TGTGCCAGTAGTATGGGACTAGCAGATACGCAGTATTTT. Protein sequence: CASSMGLADTQYF.

The V gene is TRBV10-3, the J gene TRBJ1-3; TRBD1 is a possible D gene (6 bases). V was trimmed by 4 bases and J by 4 bases, leaving 17 bases between them. This CDR3 comprises 16 residues. Per germline, CDR1 ENHRY and CDR2 SYGVKD. The CDR3 loop is CAISGTRGLGGNTIYF. The CDR3 DNA sequence: TGTGCCATCAGTGGAACCAGGGGTTTGGGAGGAAACACCATATATTTT.